Each of the 21 T cell receptor beta chains below was sequenced from the same sample in a study of cytomegalovirus exposure and HLA in healthy donors. Assay: immunoSEQ multiplex PCR; the TCRdb copy retains only in-frame clones and omits some. Of roughly 130,000 clones in the sample, 85% to 90% are singletons; the top ten hold 3% to 3.5%. Source material: PBMCs. The receptor set was obtained from a young man in good health and CMV-seronegative.

The gene calls are TRBV4-3 and TRBJ2-5; a possible D gene is TRBD2 (6 bases). V shed 4 bases and J shed 8 bases, with 20 bases lying between them. The CDR3 extends over 15 amino acids. Per germline, CDR1 LGHNA and CDR2 YSLEER. CDR3 amino acids: CASSPWDRTGETQYF. The CDR3 bases are TGCGCCAGCAGCCCCTGGGACCGGACGGGAGAAACCCAGTACTTC.

The chain couples TRBV29-1 to TRBJ1-2; D remains ambiguous. Germline V CDR1 and CDR2: SQVTM, ANQGSEA. This CDR3 has 11 amino acids. Trimming cost V 3 bases and J 8 bases, with 10 bases left between them. In DNA form, the CDR3 reads TGCAGCGTTGATTGGGAGGAAGGCTACACCTTC. It yields the protein CSVDWEEGYTF.

The DNA for the CDR3 is TGTGCCAGCAGCTTAGGCGGGACTGAATCCTACGAGCAGTACTTC. This sequence encodes CASSLGGTESYEQYF. The chain carries TRBV7-9 and TRBJ2-7, with D perhaps matching TRBD2 (6 bases). Per the germline V gene, CDR1 is SEHNR and CDR2 is FQNEAQ (reference sequence). The CDR3 spans 15 residues. Trimming shortened V by 1 base and J by 1 base, and 11 bases separated the two germline ends.

This clone was seen a single time. V is TRBV7-8 and J is TRBJ2-7; 9 bases are shared with TRBD1. The J segment lost 5 bases and the V segment lost 1 base, leaving 6 bases of the junction unmatched. This CDR3 has 15 residues. The germline gives CDR1 SGHVS, CDR2 FQNEAQ. CDR3 sequence: CASSLGGTGLNEQYF. CDR3 DNA: TGTGCCAGCAGCTTAGGGGGGACAGGGCTGAACGAGCAGTACTTC.

This chain uses TRBV29-1 with TRBJ2-3; D possibly corresponds to TRBD1 (5 bases). Germline V gene sequence: CDR1 SQVTM, CDR2 ANQGSEA. The CDR3 covers 14 residues. V was cut by 1 base and J by 0 bases, with 8 bases left in between. CDR3 sequence: CSVEATVSTDTQYF. The CDR3 DNA is TGCAGCGTTGAAGCGACAGTTAGCACAGATACGCAGTATTTT.

This chain joins TRBV19 and TRBJ2-3; 12 nucleotides match TRBD2. V was clipped by 6 bases and J by 3 bases; unmatched bases: 1. The CDR3 is 14 residues long. Germline V gene sequence: CDR1 LNHDA, CDR2 SQIVND (reference sequence). CDR3 sequence reads: CASRLAGGTDTQYF. DNA for the CDR3: TGTGCCAGTAGACTAGCGGGGGGAACAGATACGCAGTATTTT.

This rearrangement joins TRBV6-4 to TRBJ1-2; D is perhaps TRBD1 (5 bases). The germline V and J ends were trimmed by 2 bases and 8 bases, with 24 bases remaining between them. This CDR3 comprises 17 residues. Germline CDR1 is MRHNA and CDR2 is SNTAGT. The CDR3 DNA reads TGTGCCAGCAGTGACGAGGCCGGGGGGAGAGCGTGGGAAGGCTACACCTTC. Protein product: CASSDEAGGRAWEGYTF.

This clone was detected a few times. This chain links TRBV4-3 with TRBJ2-7; 7 bases map to TRBD1. The CDR3 length is 16 residues. The germline V gene encodes CDR1 LGHNA and CDR2 YSLEER. J gave up 0 bases and V 2 bases, and 7 bases lay outside the gene matches. The CDR3 bases are TGCGCCAGCAGCCAATCCCACAGGGGTTCCTCCTACGAGCAGTACTTC. Encoded protein: CASSQSHRGSSYEQYF.

CDR3 residues: CASSLGGVPLHF. The CDR3 DNA follows: TGTGCCAGCAGCTTAGGGGGGGTACCCCTCCACTTT. V and J are TRBV7-2 and TRBJ1-6; perhaps TRBD1 as D (5 bases). V was shortened by 1 base and J by 12 bases, with 7 bases between the two germline ends. The germline CDR1 and CDR2 sequences are SGHTA and FQGNSA. The CDR3 loop spans 12 amino acids.

The rearrangement uses TRBV7-9 and TRBJ2-2; TRBD2 agrees at 9 bases. Germline lookup yields CDR1 SEHNR and CDR2 FQNEAQ (reference sequence). V lost 7 bases and J lost 5; bases outside the gene matches: 5. This CDR3 comprises 14 residues. The CDR3 coding sequence is TGTGCCAGCACCGAGCTAGCGGGGACCGGGGAGCTGTTTTTT. It translates to CASTELAGTGELFF.

The gene calls are TRBV27 and TRBJ2-3, with D uncertain. V was pared by 0 bases and J by 2 bases, with 12 bases between. This CDR3 has 16 amino acids. From germline, CDR1 is MNHEY and CDR2 SMNVEV (reference sequence). Here the CDR3 DNA reads TGTGCCAGCAGTTTATCACCTGGGCTGCCCACAGATACGCAGTATTTT. This gives the protein CASSLSPGLPTDTQYF.

V gene TRBV7-6 combines with J gene TRBJ1-2, with D maybe TRBD1 (6 bases). The CDR3 runs 15 residues. Germline CDR1 is SGHVS and CDR2 is FNYEAQ. Trimming stripped 0 bases from V and 1 base from J, with 9 bases between. DNA of the CDR3: TGTGCCAGCAGCTTAGCACAGGGATTTAACTATGGCTACACCTTC. Its protein product is CASSLAQGFNYGYTF.

The rearrangement links TRBV18 to TRBJ1-1; tentatively, D is TRBD1 (6 bases). CDR1 is KGHSH and CDR2 is LQKENI in the germline V gene. The CDR3 loop spans 16 amino acids. The V end lost 6 bases, the J end lost 4 bases, and 21 bases lay between the germline ends. CDR3 DNA: TGTGCCAGCTCGCCTCCCCTCAGGGGCGTGGGCACTGAAGCTTTCTTT. Translating it yields CASSPPLRGVGTEAFF.

J is TRBJ2-1 and V is TRBV7-7; a weak D match, TRBD1 (6 bases). Germline V gives CDR1 SSHAT, CDR2 FNYEAQ (reference sequence). V gave up 2 bases and J gave up 7 bases, with 18 bases separating them. The CDR3 extends over 16 amino acids. As DNA, the CDR3 is TGTGCCAGCAGCTTAACGTCCCCAGGGGTAGGGAATGAGCAGTTCTTC. It yields the protein CASSLTSPGVGNEQFF.

The J gene is TRBJ2-1, the V gene TRBV7-8; 11 nucleotides match TRBD1. With V trimmed by 2 bases and J by 5 bases, 2 bases remained unmatched. The CDR3 runs to 15 residues. The V gene's germline CDR1 is SGHVS and CDR2 FQNEAQ. The CDR3 reads CASSLKDRGHNEQFF. In DNA form, the CDR3 reads TGTGCCAGCAGCTTAAAGGACAGGGGGCACAATGAGCAGTTCTTC.

The rearrangement links TRBV5-5 to TRBJ2-7; maybe TRBD2 (5 bases). The CDR3 totals 14 residues. Germline lookup yields CDR1 SGHKS and CDR2 YYEKEE (reference sequence). Trimming left V 4 bases short and J 7 bases short, with 18 bases between. This CDR3 reads CASSPGRGVGEQYF. As DNA, the CDR3 is TGTGCCAGCAGCCCCGGACGGGGAGTGGGAGAGCAGTACTTC.

The chain carries TRBV27 and TRBJ1-5, with D hard to call. The CDR3 sequence is 14 residues long. V was clipped by 3 bases and J by 4 bases, with 10 bases between them. CDR1 and CDR2 (germline): MNHEY, SMNVEV (reference sequence). The CDR3 loop reads CASSFGLKNQPQHF. DNA of the CDR3: TGTGCCAGCAGTTTTGGGCTGAAAAATCAGCCCCAGCATTTT.

This chain joins TRBV27 and TRBJ2-3; 10 nucleotides line up with TRBD1. The CDR3 has 20 amino acids. The J segment lost 1 base and the V segment lost 4 bases, leaving 17 bases of the junction unmatched. The germline gives CDR1 MNHEY, CDR2 SMNVEV (reference sequence). In nucleotides, the CDR3 is TGTGCCAGCAGTTGGGTGGGACAGGGGAGGGAATGGAGCGGCACAGATACGCAGTATTTT. Translation gives CASSWVGQGREWSGTDTQYF.

The V and J genes are TRBV6-5 and TRBJ1-5; tentatively, D is TRBD1 (5 bases). V dropped 5 bases and J dropped 9 bases, with 20 bases sitting between them. Looked up from germline, CDR1 is MNHEY and CDR2 is SVGAGI. The CDR3 spans 15 residues. The CDR3 DNA is TGTGCCAGCAGTCCAGGGACTGAAGGTTTAGCGCCCCAGCATTTT. Its protein is CASSPGTEGLAPQHF.

J is TRBJ2-2 and V is TRBV5-4, with D possibly matching TRBD1 (7 bases). The CDR3 length is 15 residues. Trimming removed 4 bases at V and 5 bases at J, with 15 bases between. Germline V gene data show CDR1 as SGHNT and CDR2 as YYREEE (reference sequence). The CDR3 sequence: CASSPQGGGTGELFF. The CDR3 DNA reads as TGTGCCAGCAGCCCTCAGGGGGGTGGTACCGGGGAGCTGTTTTTT.

The J gene is TRBJ2-7, the V gene TRBV5-6, with D tentatively TRBD1 (5 bases). Germline assignment: CDR1 SGHDT and CDR2 YYEEEE. The ends were cut back, 3 bases at V and 0 bases at J, with 10 bases in the middle. This CDR3 has 14 residues. CDR3 region: CASSSADNSYEQYF. CDR3 nucleotide sequence: TGTGCCAGCAGCTCGGCGGACAACTCCTACGAGCAGTACTTC.